This T cell receptor (beta chain) was sequenced in a study of blood T cell repertoires in COVID-19. The assay was immunoSEQ multiplex PCR, and TCRdb's table has in-frame clones only and misses some. The data show roughly 160,000 clones, roughly 81% seen once. The CDR3 extends over 17 amino acids. The V gene's germline CDR1 is MGHRA and CDR2 YSYEKL. J was trimmed by 4 bases and V by 3 bases; bases with no gene match: 14. This clonotype originated in a middle-aged man with acute or convalescent COVID-19. V gene TRBV4-1 combines with J gene TRBJ1-2, with 7 positions matching TRBD1. Material: peripheral blood. CDR3 coding DNA: TGCGCCAGCAGCCATGCCCCTCAAGGGGGCTTGGTCTATGGCTACACCTTC. Translated: CASSHAPQGGLVYGYTF.